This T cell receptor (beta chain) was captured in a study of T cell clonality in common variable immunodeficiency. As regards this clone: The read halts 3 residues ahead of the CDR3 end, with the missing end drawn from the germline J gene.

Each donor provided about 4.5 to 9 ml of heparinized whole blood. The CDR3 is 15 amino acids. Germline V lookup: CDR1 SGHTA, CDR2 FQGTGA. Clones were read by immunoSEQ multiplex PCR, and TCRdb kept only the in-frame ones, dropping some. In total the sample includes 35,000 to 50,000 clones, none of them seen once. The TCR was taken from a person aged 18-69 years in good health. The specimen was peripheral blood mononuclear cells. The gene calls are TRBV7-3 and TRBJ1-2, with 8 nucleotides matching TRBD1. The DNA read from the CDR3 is TGTGCCAGCAGCTCCCAGGACAGGGAGCCCTACGAC. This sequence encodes CASSSQDREPYD. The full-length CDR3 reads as CASSSQDREPYDYTF.